This paragraph covers one T cell receptor (beta chain) sequence. This record belongs to a study of blood T cell repertoires in COVID-19. The protocol was immunoSEQ multiplex PCR, while the TCRdb copy is restricted to in-frame clones and leaves out a portion. This table has under 200,000 clones, roughly 82% appearing once. The V gene's germline CDR1 is MNHNS and CDR2 SASEGT. V was cut by 1 base and J by 6 bases, with 12 bases left in between. The CDR3 is 14 residues long. This chain joins TRBV6-1 and TRBJ1-1; D remains unclear. This sequence originates from a woman in her sixties with acute COVID-19. The sequenced sample was PBMCs or T cells enriched from blood (not recorded which). The CDR3 DNA sequence: TGTGCCAGCAGTGAAGGGGGTCGGAGGGCTGAAGCTTTCTTT. Protein: CASSEGGRRAEAFF.